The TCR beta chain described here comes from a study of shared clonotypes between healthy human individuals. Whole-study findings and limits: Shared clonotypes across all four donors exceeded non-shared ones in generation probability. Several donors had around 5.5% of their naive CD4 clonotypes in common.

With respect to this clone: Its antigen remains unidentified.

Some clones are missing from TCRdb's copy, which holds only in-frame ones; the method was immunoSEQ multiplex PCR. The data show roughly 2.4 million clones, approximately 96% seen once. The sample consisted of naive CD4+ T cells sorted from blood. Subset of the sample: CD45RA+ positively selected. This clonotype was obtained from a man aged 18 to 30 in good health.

DNA for the CDR3: TGCGCCAGCAGCTTGGCCACGTCAGGGATTGGGGTAGAGCAGTACTTC. Translated, it gives CASSLATSGIGVEQYF. The V and J genes are TRBV5-1 and TRBJ2-7, with D possibly TRBD1 on 5 matching bases. With 0 bases removed from V and 7 bases from J, the gap between germline ends came to 20 bases. CDR1 is SGHRS and CDR2 is YFSETQ in the germline V gene. The CDR3 is made up of 16 amino acids. The whole variable domain, filled in from reference TRBV5-1 and TRBJ2-7, reads KAGVTQTPRYLIKTRGQQVTLSCSPISGHRSVSWYQQTPGQGLQFLFEYFSETQRNKGNFPGRFSGRQFSNSRSEMNVSTLELGDSALYLCASSLATSGIGVEQYFGPGTRLTVT.